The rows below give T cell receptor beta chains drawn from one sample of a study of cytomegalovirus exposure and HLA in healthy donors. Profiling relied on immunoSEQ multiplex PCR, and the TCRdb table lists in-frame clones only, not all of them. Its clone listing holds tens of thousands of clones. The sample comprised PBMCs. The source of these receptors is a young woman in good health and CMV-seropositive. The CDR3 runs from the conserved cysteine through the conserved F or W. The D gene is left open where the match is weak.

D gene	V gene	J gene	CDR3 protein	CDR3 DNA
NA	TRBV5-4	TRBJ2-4	CASSLVGGTGSKNIQYF	TGTGCCAGCAGCTTGGTTGGCGGGACTGGAAGCAAAAACATTCAGTACTTC
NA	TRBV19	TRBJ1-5	CASSMIQGTSNQPQHF	TGTGCCAGTAGTATGATACAGGGAACAAGCAATCAGCCCCAGCATTTT
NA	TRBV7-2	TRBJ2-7	CASSLEGVRYEQYF	TGTGCCAGCAGCTTAGAGGGGGTACGTTACGAGCAGTACTTC
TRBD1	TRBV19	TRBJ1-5	CATGTGGYSNQPQHF	TGTGCCACTGGGACAGGGGGATATAGCAATCAGCCCCAGCATTTT
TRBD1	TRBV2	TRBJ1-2	CASSQGQLYYGYTF	TGTGCCAGCAGCCAGGGACAGCTTTACTATGGCTACACCTTC
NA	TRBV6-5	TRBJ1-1	CATRRGGEFTEAFF	TGTGCCACGCGTAGGGGGGGAGAATTCACTGAAGCTTTCTTT
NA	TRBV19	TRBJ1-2	CASRLPQSGSYYGYTF	TGTGCCAGCCGCCTCCCACAGTCGGGGTCATATTATGGCTACACCTTC
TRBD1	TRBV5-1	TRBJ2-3	CASSVTGPTDTQYF	TGCGCCAGCAGCGTGACAGGGCCCACAGATACGCAGTATTTT
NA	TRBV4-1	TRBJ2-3	CASSQGEVITSQYF	TGCGCCAGCAGCCAAGGTGAGGTGATAACTTCGCAGTATTTT
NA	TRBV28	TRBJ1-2	CASSLIAAGRYLANYGYTF	TGTGCCAGCAGTTTAATCGCCGCGGGACGCTACTTAGCTAACTATGGCTACACCTTC
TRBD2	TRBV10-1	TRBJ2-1	CASRPQTSTNEQFF	TGCGCCAGCAGGCCCCAGACTAGCACCAATGAGCAGTTCTTC
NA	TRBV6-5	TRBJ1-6	CASSYLDSPLHF	TGTGCCAGCAGTTACTTAGATTCACCCCTCCACTTT
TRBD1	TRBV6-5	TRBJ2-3	CASRRTGSRADTQYF	TGTGCCAGCAGACGGACAGGGAGCAGGGCGGATACGCAGTATTTT
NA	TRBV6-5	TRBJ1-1	CASSSRGTEAFF	TGTGCCAGCAGTTCTAGGGGGACTGAAGCTTTCTTT
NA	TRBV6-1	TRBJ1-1	CASRTATEAFF	TGTGCCAGCAGGACAGCCACTGAAGCTTTCTTT
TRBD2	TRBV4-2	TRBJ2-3	CASSPQGTSGGTDTQYF	TGTGCCAGCAGCCCTCAGGGGACTAGCGGGGGCACAGATACGCAGTATTTT
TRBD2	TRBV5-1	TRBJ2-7	CASSLGTSGFYEQYF	TGCGCCAGCAGCTTGGGGACTAGCGGCTTCTACGAGCAGTACTTC
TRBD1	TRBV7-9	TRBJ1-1	CASSLAYAGQANTEAFF	TGTGCCAGCAGCTTAGCTTACGCGGGACAGGCGAACACTGAAGCTTTCTTT
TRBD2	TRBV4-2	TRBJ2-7	CASSPPLAGGPREQYF	TGTGCCAGCAGCCCCCCCTTAGCGGGGGGGCCGCGGGAGCAGTACTTC
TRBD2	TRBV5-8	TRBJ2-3	CASSPSRVAGGTDTQYF	TGTGCCAGCAGCCCCAGCCGGGTAGCGGGGGGCACAGATACGCAGTATTTT